This T cell receptor beta chain was recovered during a study of blood T cells in healthy people across ages. Turning to the study itself: Every two T cells gave about one barcoded beta molecule via template switching.

There are a few counts of this clonotype. Per germline, CDR1 LNHNV and CDR2 YYDKDF (reference sequence). The ends were cut back, 0 bases at V and 3 bases at J, with 12 bases in the middle. CDR3 length: 15 residues. Through a sample-barcoded 5' primer and a J-beta primer mix, a second PCR was run for 7 to 11 cycles. A single record per CDR3 protein comes from TCRdb applying MiXCR to the 5' RACE reads. The data contain about 1.4 million distinct CDR3 sequences, approximately 60% of them singletons. The sequenced material came from blood. The chain combines TRBV15 with TRBJ2-7; D may match TRBD1 or TRBD2 (5 bases each). This sequence originates from a young man in good health. The CDR3 sequence: CATSRDPGPYYEQYF. The CDR3 coding sequence is TGTGCCACCAGCAGAGATCCGGGGCCTTACTACGAGCAGTACTTC.